This T cell receptor beta chain derives from a study of T cell responses to AZD1222 COVID-19 vaccine. General study points: Baseline testing showed seropositivity in only six AZD1222 recipients.

Only in-frame clones appear in the TCRdb table, and some are missing; sequencing was by immunoSEQ multiplex PCR. The table lists 55,000 to 90,000 clones, about 83% of them singletons. In regard to this clone: Its cognate antigen is unknown.

The sequences come from peripheral blood, collected on day 0 of AZD1222 vaccination. The source of this sequence is an adult in good health.

The CDR3 region has the DNA TGTGCCAGCAGTTACACTGGACAGGCCCGAACCTACGAGCAGTACTTC. As protein: CASSYTGQARTYEQYF. The V and J genes are TRBV6-5 and TRBJ2-7, with TRBD1 identical over 7 bases. Germline values: CDR1 MNHEY, CDR2 SVGAGI. Trimming at V came to 2 bases and at J to 2 bases, leaving 9 bases not matched to a gene. The CDR3 runs 16 residues.